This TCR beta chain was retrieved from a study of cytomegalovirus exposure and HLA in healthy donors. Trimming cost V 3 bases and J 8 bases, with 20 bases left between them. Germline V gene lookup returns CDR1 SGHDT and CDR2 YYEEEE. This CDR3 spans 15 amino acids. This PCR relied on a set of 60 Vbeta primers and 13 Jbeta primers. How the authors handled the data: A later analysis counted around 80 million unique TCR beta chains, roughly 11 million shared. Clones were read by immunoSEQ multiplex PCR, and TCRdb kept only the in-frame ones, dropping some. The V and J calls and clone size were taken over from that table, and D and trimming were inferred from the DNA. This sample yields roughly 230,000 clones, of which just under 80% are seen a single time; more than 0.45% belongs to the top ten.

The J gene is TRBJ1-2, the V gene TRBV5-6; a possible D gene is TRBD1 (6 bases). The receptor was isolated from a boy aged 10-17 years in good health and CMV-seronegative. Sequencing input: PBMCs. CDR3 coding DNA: TGTGCCAGCAGCTCAGAACAGGGAAAGTCTTCAGGCTACACCTTC. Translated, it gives CASSSEQGKSSGYTF.